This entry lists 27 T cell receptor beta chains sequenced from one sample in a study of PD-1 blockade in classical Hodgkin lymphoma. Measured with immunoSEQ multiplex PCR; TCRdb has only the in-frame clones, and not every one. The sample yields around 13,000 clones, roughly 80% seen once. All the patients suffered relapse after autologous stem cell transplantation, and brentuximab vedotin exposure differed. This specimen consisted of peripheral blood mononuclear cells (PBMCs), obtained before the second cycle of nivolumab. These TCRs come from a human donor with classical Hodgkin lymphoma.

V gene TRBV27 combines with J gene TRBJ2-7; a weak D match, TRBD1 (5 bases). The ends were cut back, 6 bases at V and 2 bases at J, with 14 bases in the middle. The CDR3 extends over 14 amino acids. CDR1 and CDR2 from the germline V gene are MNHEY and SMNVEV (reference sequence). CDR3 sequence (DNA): TGTGCCAGCAGGCCAGGGTGGGGAACCTACGAGCAGTACTTC. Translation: CASRPGWGTYEQYF.

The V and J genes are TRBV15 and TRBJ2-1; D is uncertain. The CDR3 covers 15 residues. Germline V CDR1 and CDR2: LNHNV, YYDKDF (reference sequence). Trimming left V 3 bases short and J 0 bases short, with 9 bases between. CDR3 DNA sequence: TGTGCCACCAGCAGGGAACGGAGCTCCTACAATGAGCAGTTCTTC. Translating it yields CATSRERSSYNEQFF.

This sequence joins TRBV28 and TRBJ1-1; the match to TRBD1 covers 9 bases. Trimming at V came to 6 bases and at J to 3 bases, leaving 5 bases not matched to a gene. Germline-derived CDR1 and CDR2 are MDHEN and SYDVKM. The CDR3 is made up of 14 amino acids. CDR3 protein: CASRWTGDYTEAFF. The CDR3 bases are TGTGCCAGCAGGTGGACAGGGGACTACACTGAAGCTTTCTTT.

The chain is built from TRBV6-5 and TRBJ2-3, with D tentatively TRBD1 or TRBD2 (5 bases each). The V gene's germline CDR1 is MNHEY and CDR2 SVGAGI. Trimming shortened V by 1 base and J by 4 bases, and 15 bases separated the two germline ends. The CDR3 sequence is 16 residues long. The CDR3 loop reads CASSYYVGTGPDTQYF. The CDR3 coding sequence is TGTGCCAGCAGTTACTATGTGGGGACGGGCCCAGATACGCAGTATTTT.

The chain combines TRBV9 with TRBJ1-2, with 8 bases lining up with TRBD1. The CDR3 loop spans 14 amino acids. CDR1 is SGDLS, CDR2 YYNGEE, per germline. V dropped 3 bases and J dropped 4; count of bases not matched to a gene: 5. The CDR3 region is CASSAGQGAYGYTF. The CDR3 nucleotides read TGTGCCAGCAGCGCGGGGCAGGGGGCCTATGGCTACACCTTC.

CDR3 protein: CASRRREQYF. The CDR3 DNA follows: TGTGCCAGCAGGCGACGCGAGCAGTACTTC. The rearrangement joins TRBV27 to TRBJ2-7; D not certain. Trimming took 6 bases from V and 6 from J, leaving 6 bases between them. This CDR3 spans 10 amino acids. The germline gives CDR1 MNHEY, CDR2 SMNVEV (reference sequence).

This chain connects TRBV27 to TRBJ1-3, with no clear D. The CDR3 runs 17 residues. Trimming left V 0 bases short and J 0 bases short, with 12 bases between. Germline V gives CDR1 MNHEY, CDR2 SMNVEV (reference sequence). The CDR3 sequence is CASSLSTPGYSGNTIYF. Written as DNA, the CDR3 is TGTGCCAGCAGTTTATCTACTCCAGGCTACTCTGGAAACACCATATATTTT.

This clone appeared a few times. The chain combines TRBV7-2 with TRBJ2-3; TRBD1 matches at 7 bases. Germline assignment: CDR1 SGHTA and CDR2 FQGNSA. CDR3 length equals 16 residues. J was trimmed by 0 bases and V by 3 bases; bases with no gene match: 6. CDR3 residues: CASSFWDRPSTDTQYF. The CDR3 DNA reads TGTGCCAGCAGCTTCTGGGACAGACCGAGCACAGATACGCAGTATTTT.

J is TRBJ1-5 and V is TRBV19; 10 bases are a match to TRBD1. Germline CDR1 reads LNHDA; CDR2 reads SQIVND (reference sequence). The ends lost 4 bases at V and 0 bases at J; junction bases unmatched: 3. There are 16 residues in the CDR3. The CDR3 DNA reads TGTGCCAGTAGTAGGGGACAGGGGAATAGCAATCAGCCCCAGCATTTT. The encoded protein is CASSRGQGNSNQPQHF. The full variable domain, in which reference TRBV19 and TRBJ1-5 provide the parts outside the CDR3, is DGGITQSPKYLFRKEGQNVTLSCEQNLNHDAMYWYRQDPGQGLRLIYYSQIVNDFQKGDIAEGYSVSREKKESFPLTVTSAQKNPTAFYLCASSRGQGNSNQPQHFGDGTRLSIL.

The CDR3 loop is CASSNRGQGVNQPQHF. CDR3 sequence (DNA): TGTGCCAGTAGCAATCGGGGGCAGGGAGTCAATCAGCCCCAGCATTTT. This chain joins TRBV19 and TRBJ1-5; TRBD1 is a possible D gene (6 bases). Germline assignment: CDR1 LNHDA and CDR2 SQIVND (reference sequence). Trimming took off 6 bases at V and 3 bases at J, with 18 bases between the two ends. The CDR3 extends over 16 amino acids. Supplemented by reference TRBV19 and TRBJ1-5, the full variable domain reads DGGITQSPKYLFRKEGQNVTLSCEQNLNHDAMYWYRQDPGQGLRLIYYSQIVNDFQKGDIAEGYSVSREKKESFPLTVTSAQKNPTAFYLCASSNRGQGVNQPQHFGDGTRLSIL.

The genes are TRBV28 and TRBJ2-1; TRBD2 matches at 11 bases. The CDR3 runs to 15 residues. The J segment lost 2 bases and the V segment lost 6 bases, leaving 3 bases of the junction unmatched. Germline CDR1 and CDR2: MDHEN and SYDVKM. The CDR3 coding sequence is TGTGCCAGCAGAAATAGCGGGGGGGCCTACAATGAGCAGTTCTTC. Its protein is CASRNSGGAYNEQFF.

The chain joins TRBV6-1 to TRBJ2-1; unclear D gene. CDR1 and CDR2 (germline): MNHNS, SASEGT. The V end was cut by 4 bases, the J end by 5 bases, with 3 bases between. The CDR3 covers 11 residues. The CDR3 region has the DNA TGTGCCAGCAGTGCCAACAATGAGCAGTTCTTC. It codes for CASSANNEQFF.

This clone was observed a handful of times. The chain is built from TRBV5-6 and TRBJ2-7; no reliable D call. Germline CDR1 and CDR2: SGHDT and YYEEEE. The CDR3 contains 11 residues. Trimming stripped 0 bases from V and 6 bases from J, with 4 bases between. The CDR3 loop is CASSLGGEQYF. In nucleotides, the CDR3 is TGTGCCAGCAGCTTGGGAGGCGAGCAGTACTTC.

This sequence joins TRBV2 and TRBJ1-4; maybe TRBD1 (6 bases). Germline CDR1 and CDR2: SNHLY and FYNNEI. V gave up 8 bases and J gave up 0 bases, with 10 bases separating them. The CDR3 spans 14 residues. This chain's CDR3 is CASRRGTTNEKLFF. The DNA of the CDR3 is TGTGCCAGCCGGAGGGGGACAACTAATGAAAAACTGTTTTTT.

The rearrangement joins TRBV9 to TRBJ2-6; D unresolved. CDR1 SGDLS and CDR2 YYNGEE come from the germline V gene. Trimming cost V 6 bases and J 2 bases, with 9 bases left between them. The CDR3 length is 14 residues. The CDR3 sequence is CASNTYPGANVLTF. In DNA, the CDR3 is TGTGCCAGCAACACGTACCCTGGGGCCAACGTCCTGACTTTC. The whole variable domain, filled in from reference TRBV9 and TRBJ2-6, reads DSGVTQTPKHLITATGQRVTLRCSPRSGDLSVYWYQQSLDQGLQFLIQYYNGEERAKGNILERFSAQQFPDLHSELNLSSLELGDSALYFCASNTYPGANVLTFGAGSRLTVL.

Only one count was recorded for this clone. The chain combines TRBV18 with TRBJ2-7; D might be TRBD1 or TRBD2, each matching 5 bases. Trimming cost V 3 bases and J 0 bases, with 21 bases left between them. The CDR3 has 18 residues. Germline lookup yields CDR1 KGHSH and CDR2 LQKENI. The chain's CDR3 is CASSPLLLRDQSSYEQYF. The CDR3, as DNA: TGTGCCAGCTCACCCCTACTACTAAGGGACCAGAGCTCCTACGAGCAGTACTTC. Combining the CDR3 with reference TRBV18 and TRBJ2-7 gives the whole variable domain NAGVMQNPRHLVRRRGQEARLRCSPMKGHSHVYWYRQLPEEGLKFMVYLQKENIIDESGMPKERFSAEFPKEGPSILRIQQVVRGDSAAYFCASSPLLLRDQSSYEQYFGPGTRLTVT.

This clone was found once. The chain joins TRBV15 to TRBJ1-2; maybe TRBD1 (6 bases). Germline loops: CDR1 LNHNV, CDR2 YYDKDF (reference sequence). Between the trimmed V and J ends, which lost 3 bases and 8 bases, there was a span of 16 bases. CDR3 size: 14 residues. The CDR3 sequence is CATSSDLWGRGYTF. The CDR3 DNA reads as TGTGCCACCAGCAGTGACCTCTGGGGGCGCGGCTACACCTTC.

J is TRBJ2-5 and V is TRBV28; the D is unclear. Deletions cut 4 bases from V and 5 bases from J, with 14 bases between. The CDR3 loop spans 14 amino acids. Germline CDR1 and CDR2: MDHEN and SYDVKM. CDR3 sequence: CASSSPRGMETQYF. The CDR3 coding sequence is TGTGCCAGCAGTTCCCCCCGTGGCATGGAGACCCAGTACTTC.

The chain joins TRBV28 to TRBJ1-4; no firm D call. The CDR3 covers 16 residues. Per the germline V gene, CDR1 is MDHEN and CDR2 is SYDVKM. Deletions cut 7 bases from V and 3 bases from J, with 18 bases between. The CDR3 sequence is CASTTPRTAANEKLFF. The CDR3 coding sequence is TGTGCCAGCACCACCCCGCGGACCGCGGCTAATGAAAAACTGTTTTTT.

DNA for the CDR3: TGTGCCAGCAGCTTACCCCCCCACACTGAAGCTTTCTTT. Protein sequence: CASSLPPHTEAFF. V and J are TRBV7-9 and TRBJ1-1, with D unresolved. This CDR3 is 13 amino acids long. V dropped 2 bases and J dropped 3 bases, with 7 bases sitting between them. CDR1 and CDR2 (germline): SEHNR, FQNEAQ (reference sequence). Complete variable domain (other parts from reference TRBV7-9 and TRBJ1-1): DTGVSQNPRHKITKRGQNVTFRCDPISEHNRLYWYRQTLGQGPEFLTYFQNEAQLEKSRLLSDRFSAERPKGSFSTLEIQRTEQGDSAMYLCASSLPPHTEAFFGQGTRLTVV.

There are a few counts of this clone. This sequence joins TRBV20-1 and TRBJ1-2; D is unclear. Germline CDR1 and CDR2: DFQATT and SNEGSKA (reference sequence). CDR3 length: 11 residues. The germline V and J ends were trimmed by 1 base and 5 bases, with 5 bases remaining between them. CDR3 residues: CSARVRYGYTF. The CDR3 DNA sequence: TGCAGTGCTAGAGTCAGATATGGCTACACCTTC.

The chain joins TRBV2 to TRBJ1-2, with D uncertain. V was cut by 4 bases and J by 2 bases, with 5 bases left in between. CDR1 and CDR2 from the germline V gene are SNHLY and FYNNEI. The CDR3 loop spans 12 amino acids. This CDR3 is CASSVQNYGYTF. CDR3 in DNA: TGTGCCAGCAGTGTACAGAACTATGGCTACACCTTC.

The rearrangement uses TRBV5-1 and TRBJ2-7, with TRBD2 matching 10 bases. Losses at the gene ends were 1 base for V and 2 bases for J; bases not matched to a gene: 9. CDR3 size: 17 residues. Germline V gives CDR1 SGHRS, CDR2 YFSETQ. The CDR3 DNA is TGCGCCAGCAGCTTGAATCTAGCGGGGGCCCCCCCCTACGAGCAGTACTTC. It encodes CASSLNLAGAPPYEQYF.

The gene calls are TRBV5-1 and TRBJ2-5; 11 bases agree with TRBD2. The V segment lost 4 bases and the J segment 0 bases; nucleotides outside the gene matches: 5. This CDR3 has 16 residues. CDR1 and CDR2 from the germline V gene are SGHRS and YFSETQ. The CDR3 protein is CASSQGLAGYQETQYF. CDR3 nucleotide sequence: TGCGCCAGCAGCCAAGGACTAGCGGGCTACCAAGAGACCCAGTACTTC.

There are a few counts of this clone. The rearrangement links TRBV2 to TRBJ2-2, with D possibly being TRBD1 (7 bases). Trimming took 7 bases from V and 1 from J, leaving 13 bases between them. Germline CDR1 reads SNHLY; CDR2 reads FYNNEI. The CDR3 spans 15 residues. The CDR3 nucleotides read TGTGCCAGCAACTGGCAGGGGGGGAACACCGGGGAGCTGTTTTTT. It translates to CASNWQGGNTGELFF.

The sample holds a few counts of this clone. CDR3 nucleotides: TGTGCCAGCTCCACTAGAGCCTACAATGAGCAGTTCTTC. It translates to CASSTRAYNEQFF. The chain employs TRBV18 and TRBJ2-1, with D possibly matching TRBD2 (5 bases). V lost 6 bases, J lost 2 bases, and 8 bases lay in between. CDR1 is KGHSH and CDR2 is LQKENI in the germline V gene. This CDR3 spans 13 amino acids.

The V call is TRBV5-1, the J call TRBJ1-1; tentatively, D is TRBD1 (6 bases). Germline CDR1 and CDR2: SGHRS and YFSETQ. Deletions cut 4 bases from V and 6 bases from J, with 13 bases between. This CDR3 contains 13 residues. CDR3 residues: CASSTQGLAEAFF. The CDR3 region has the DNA TGCGCCAGCAGCACACAGGGCCTCGCTGAAGCTTTCTTT.